This is a list of T cell receptor beta chains from one sample in a study of beta chain features in type 1 diabetes. Using immunoSEQ multiplex PCR, the repertoire was profiled, and TCRdb retains in-frame clones only, with some absent. The table has about 120,000 clones, about 15% seen once. Sequencing used central memory CD4+ T cells from blood. All receptors come from a man under 40 with type 1 diabetes. The CDR3 runs from the conserved cysteine through the conserved F or W. The D gene is left open where the match is weak. The size entry is marked missing in some rows and otherwise reads once, few, many or a size class.

D gene: TRBD2
V gene: TRBV7-2
clone size: -
J gene: TRBJ2-5
CDR3 DNA: TGTGCCAGCAGCTTCCAGCGGGGGGGCGGAGAGACCCAGTACTTC
CDR3 protein: CASSFQRGGGETQYF

D gene: -
V gene: TRBV9
clone size: -
J gene: TRBJ2-2
CDR3 DNA: TGTGCCAGCAGCGGCCACCGGAGAGGGAACACCGGGGAGCTGTTTTTT
CDR3 protein: CASSGHRRGNTGELFF

D gene: TRBD2
V gene: TRBV5-1
clone size: few
J gene: TRBJ2-3
CDR3 DNA: TGCGCCAGCACCTCGCTACCTAGCGGGGGAGCAGATACGCAGTATTTT
CDR3 protein: CASTSLPSGGADTQYF

D gene: -
V gene: TRBV6-5
clone size: few
J gene: TRBJ2-3
CDR3 DNA: TGTGCCAGCAGTTACTCGGTAGCGAGAGCAGATACGCAGTATTTT
CDR3 protein: CASSYSVARADTQYF

D gene: TRBD2
V gene: TRBV14
clone size: -
J gene: TRBJ2-3
CDR3 DNA: TGTGCCAGCAGCCGTCTAGCGGGGAGCCCTCCAGATACGCAGTATTTT
CDR3 protein: CASSRLAGSPPDTQYF

D gene: -
V gene: TRBV5-1
clone size: few
J gene: TRBJ2-5
CDR3 DNA: TGCGCCAGCAGCTTGATGGCAGACCAAGAGACCCAGTACTTC
CDR3 protein: CASSLMADQETQYF

D gene: -
V gene: TRBV7-2
clone size: -
J gene: TRBJ2-7
CDR3 DNA: TGTGCCAGCACCGTCTCATCCCACGAGCAGTACTTC
CDR3 protein: CASTVSSHEQYF

D gene: TRBD1
V gene: TRBV29-1
clone size: many
J gene: TRBJ2-7
CDR3 DNA: TGCAGCGTTGAAGATCAGGGACAGGGGAGCGAGCAGTACTTC
CDR3 protein: CSVEDQGQGSEQYF

D gene: TRBD1
V gene: TRBV19
clone size: few
J gene: TRBJ1-2
CDR3 DNA: TGTGCCAGTAGTATAGTTGGGACAGGGCTCGGCTACACCTTC
CDR3 protein: CASSIVGTGLGYTF

D gene: TRBD1
V gene: TRBV5-1
clone size: -
J gene: TRBJ2-5
CDR3 DNA: TGCGCCAGCAGCGATTCACAGGGGCCCATCCAAGAGACCCAGTACTTC
CDR3 protein: CASSDSQGPIQETQYF

D gene: -
V gene: TRBV5-6
clone size: -
J gene: TRBJ1-2
CDR3 DNA: TGTGCCAGCAGCGTCACAGGGAGAGGCTACACCTTC
CDR3 protein: CASSVTGRGYTF

D gene: TRBD1
V gene: TRBV28
clone size: -
J gene: TRBJ2-5
CDR3 DNA: TGTGCCAGCAGTTCGGGACAGCAAGGCGAGACCCAGTACTTC
CDR3 protein: CASSSGQQGETQYF

D gene: -
V gene: TRBV13
clone size: -
J gene: TRBJ2-1
CDR3 DNA: TGTGCCAGCAGCTCTTGGACACAATACAATGAGCAGTTCTTC
CDR3 protein: CASSSWTQYNEQFF

D gene: -
V gene: TRBV7-2
clone size: many
J gene: TRBJ1-2
CDR3 DNA: TGTGCCAGCAGCTTAATAGGGCACTATGGCTACACCTTC
CDR3 protein: CASSLIGHYGYTF

D gene: -
V gene: TRBV7-9
clone size: -
J gene: TRBJ2-7
CDR3 DNA: TGTGCCAGCAGCTCCAACAGGGTCGGGGAGCAGTACTTC
CDR3 protein: CASSSNRVGEQYF

D gene: TRBD1
V gene: TRBV5-1
clone size: -
J gene: TRBJ2-3
CDR3 DNA: TGCGCCAGCAGCAAAGGACTGACAGGGATAACAGATACGCAGTATTTT
CDR3 protein: CASSKGLTGITDTQYF